This T cell receptor (beta chain) came from a study of blood T cell repertoires in COVID-19. Study-wide context: The United States, Italy and Spain were the sources of the acute and convalescent COVID-19 samples.

The method was immunoSEQ multiplex PCR; TCRdb's version includes in-frame clones alone and lacks a portion of them. The sample comprises 150,000 to 200,000 clones, roughly 90% of which are singletons, and roughly 8.1% rests with the top ten. The study drew participants aged roughly 18 to 89 years from roughly 25 US areas. Resolution of symptoms, clearance, or two negative PCRs was present in recovered Cohort 3 donors. The CDR3 loop spans 13 amino acids. The V end lost 5 bases, the J end lost 2 bases, and 10 bases lay between the germline ends. Looked up from germline, CDR1 is ENHRY and CDR2 is SYGVKD.

The chain employs TRBV10-3 and TRBJ2-7; D may be TRBD1 (5 bases). This clonotype was obtained from a young woman who had recovered from COVID-19. Material for sequencing was PBMCs or T cells enriched from blood (not recorded which). CDR3 in amino acids: CAISLGAPYEQYF. CDR3 nucleotide sequence: TGTGCCATCAGTCTAGGGGCCCCCTACGAGCAGTACTTC.